A selection of T cell receptor beta chains follows, all from one sample in a study of blood T cell repertoires in COVID-19. Clones were read by immunoSEQ multiplex PCR, and TCRdb kept only the in-frame ones, dropping some. The sample yields hundreds of thousands of clones, around 87% seen once. The sequenced sample consisted of peripheral blood. The receptor set was obtained from a woman between 55 and 75 years old with COVID-19, enrolled during active disease. CDR3s include the opening cysteine and the closing phenylalanine or tryptophan. A D gene is named only where the DNA matches it firmly. The size field is filled for only some rows; it gives once, few, many or a size class.

clone_size d_call j_call v_call cdr3_nt cdr3_aa
. . TRBJ1-2 TRBV29-1 TGCAGCGTTCCGGAGGGTAACGGCTACACCTTC CSVPEGNGYTF
. TRBD1 TRBJ1-6 TRBV5-6 TGTGCCAGCAGCCCCTGGACAGGGAGTTCCTATAATTCACCCCTCCACTTT CASSPWTGSSYNSPLHF
. . TRBJ2-2 TRBV12-5 TGTGCTAGTGGTTTGAGCTACACCGGGGAGCTGTTTTTT CASGLSYTGELFF
. TRBD1 TRBJ2-3 TRBV2 TGTGCCAGCAGTGACACAGGGGGGAGTACAGATACGCAGTATTTT CASSDTGGSTDTQYF
few TRBD1 TRBJ2-2 TRBV7-3 TGTGCCAGCAGCTCCGGGACAGGGGTAACCGGGGAGCTGTTTTTT CASSSGTGVTGELFF
. . TRBJ2-7 TRBV7-9 TGTGCCAGCAGCCTCTTCGGGGGACCGACAACCTACGAGCAGTACTTC CASSLFGGPTTYEQYF
. . TRBJ2-4 TRBV19 TGTGCCAGTAGCCCGCCGGTGCCAAAAAACATTCAGTACTTC CASSPPVPKNIQYF
few TRBD1 TRBJ2-7 TRBV13 TGTGCCAGCAGCTCTCCGGGACAGGGGTTCTACGAGCAGTACTTC CASSSPGQGFYEQYF
. . TRBJ1-2 TRBV7-3 TGTGCCAGCAGCACCATGGGGGGGAACACGGATGGCTACACCTTC CASSTMGGNTDGYTF
once TRBD1 TRBJ2-2 TRBV30 TGTGCCTGGAAGGGGAGACAGGGGGTTTCCGGGGAGCTGTTTTTT CAWKGRQGVSGELFF
. . TRBJ2-7 TRBV5-4 TGTGCCAGCTCTAATTACGGTGGGGAGTCCTACGAGCAGTACTTC CASSNYGGESYEQYF
few . TRBJ1-2 TRBV2 TGTGCCAGCAGTGTCCTTACTCAGGACTATGGCTACACCTTC CASSVLTQDYGYTF
. TRBD2 TRBJ2-3 TRBV27 TGTGCCAGCAGCATGGGGGAGGGCAGGAGAACAGATACGCAGTATTTT CASSMGEGRRTDTQYF
. . TRBJ2-6 TRBV5-1 TGCGCCAGCAGCGACAATTCTGGGGCCAACGTCCTGACTTTC CASSDNSGANVLTF
. . TRBJ1-4 TRBV5-1 TGCGCCAGCAGCCCGAGAGGGTCTAATGAAAAACTGTTTTTT CASSPRGSNEKLFF
. TRBD2 TRBJ2-5 TRBV5-5 TGTGCCAGCAGCCCGCAGACTAGCCGTTCGGAGACCCAGTACTTC CASSPQTSRSETQYF
. TRBD1 TRBJ2-2 TRBV5-1 TGCGCCAGCAAAGAACAACCGGGACAGGGGTTCGGGGAGCTGTTTTTT CASKEQPGQGFGELFF
. . TRBJ1-5 TRBV7-8 TGTGCCAGCAGCTTAGTGGAGCAGTTTAGCAATCAGCCCCAGCATTTT CASSLVEQFSNQPQHF
. TRBD1 TRBJ2-4 TRBV7-9 TGTGCCAGCAGTCCCCCGGGACAGATTATGCAAAACATTCAGTACTTC CASSPPGQIMQNIQYF
. TRBD2 TRBJ2-3 TRBV27 TGTGCCACCTCAGCACGCACTAGCGGGGGGGCGGGGACAGATACGCAGTATTTT CATSARTSGGAGTDTQYF
. TRBD1 TRBJ1-2 TRBV9 TGTGCCAGCAGCGTGGCGGGGACAGGGGCTTTAGGGGGCTACACCTTC CASSVAGTGALGGYTF
. . TRBJ1-5 TRBV18 TGTGCCAGCCAGTCCTCGGGGGGCCAGCCCCAGCATTTT CASQSSGGQPQHF
. . TRBJ1-1 TRBV12-3/TRBV12-4 TGTGCCAGCAAGGACAAGAACACTGAAGCTTTCTTT CASKDKNTEAFF
. TRBD1 TRBJ1-6 TRBV2 TGTGCCAGCGGGGGGACAGTCTTCACCCTCCACTTT CASGGTVFTLHF
. . TRBJ2-5 TRBV5-4 TGTGCCAGCAGCTTATCCGGGACGGGGACAAGAGAGACCCAGTACTTC CASSLSGTGTRETQYF
. TRBD1 TRBJ1-1 TRBV12-5 TGTGCTAGTGGTCCGGGACAGGGGAGAACTGAAGCTTTCTTT CASGPGQGRTEAFF
. . TRBJ2-7 TRBV27 TGTGCCAGCAGTTTATCAGGCCCGTACCCCAGCGGTGCCTACGAGCAGTACTTC CASSLSGPYPSGAYEQYF
. . TRBJ1-6 TRBV11-2 TGTGCCAGCAGGGTTACAGGAGTCAGTGATTCACCCCTCCACTTT CASRVTGVSDSPLHF
. TRBD1 TRBJ1-1 TRBV6-5 TGTGCCAGCAGTTACCTCAGGGGGCGAGAAACTGAAGCTTTCTTT CASSYLRGRETEAFF
. . TRBJ1-1 TRBV6-1 TGTGCCAGCAGTGAACTGACAGAGAACACTGAAGCTTTCTTT CASSELTENTEAFF
. TRBD1 TRBJ1-2 TRBV2 TGTGCCAGCAGTCGGTCGGACAGGGTGAATGGCTACACCTTC CASSRSDRVNGYTF
. TRBD1 TRBJ2-4 TRBV6-2/TRBV6-3 TGTGCCAGCAGTCTCCCGCGGGACAGGCTTAAAAACATTCAGTACTTC CASSLPRDRLKNIQYF
. TRBD2 TRBJ2-5 TRBV5-1 TGCGCCAGCAGCACCGCTAGCGGGGGGCTTGGAGAGACCCAGTACTTC CASSTASGGLGETQYF
. TRBD1 TRBJ1-1 TRBV11-1 TGTGCCAGCAGCTTTACAGGGGGGCCTGAAGCTTTCTTT CASSFTGGPEAFF
. TRBD1 TRBJ1-5 TRBV19 TGTGCCAGTAGTATTCGCAGGGGGGATCAGCCCCAGCATTTT CASSIRRGDQPQHF
. . TRBJ2-3 TRBV11-2 TGTGCCAGCGGGGAGGGGGGGCCACGAAATACGCAGTATTTT CASGEGGPRNTQYF
. TRBD1 TRBJ1-6 TRBV7-3 TGTGCCAGCAGTACACAGGGGCCGAACAATTCACCCCTCCACTTT CASSTQGPNNSPLHF
. TRBD1 TRBJ2-7 TRBV18 TGTGCCAGCTCACCCACGGGACAGGGGGCAGTCGAGCAGTACTTC CASSPTGQGAVEQYF
. TRBD1 TRBJ1-2 TRBV7-6 TGTGCCAGCAGCTTCTCTCTCCTAGGACAGGGGAGCGGTGGCTACACCTTC CASSFSLLGQGSGGYTF
. TRBD1 TRBJ2-1 TRBV6-5 TGTGCCAGCAGCCTCGGGACAGGGGGCAATGAGCAGTTCTTC CASSLGTGGNEQFF
. . TRBJ1-1 TRBV21-1 TGTGCCAGCAGCAAAGTGGAAAGGTCGGGCACTGAAGCTTTCTTT CASSKVERSGTEAFF
. . TRBJ2-3 TRBV7-6 TGTGCCAGCAGCCCTAGTGGGAGGGGGGCAGTGGATACGCAGTATTTT CASSPSGRGAVDTQYF
. TRBD1 TRBJ1-2 TRBV5-6 TGTGCCAGCAGCGCAGGCCAGGGGGCCTATGGCTACACCTTC CASSAGQGAYGYTF
. TRBD1 TRBJ1-2 TRBV27 TGTGCCAGCAGTTCCCACAGGGGGCCCAGGGGAGGCTACACCTTC CASSSHRGPRGGYTF
. . TRBJ2-7 TRBV5-1 TGCGCCAGCAGCCCCAGGGACACCTCCTACGAGCAGTACTTC CASSPRDTSYEQYF